These 29 T cell receptor beta chains were all obtained from the same sample, sequenced in a study of blood T cells in healthy people across ages (dated by TCRdb to about 2015). The receptor library was made with 5' RACE. Sequencing was carried out with an Illumina HiSeq 2500. A second PCR of roughly 7 to 11 cycles was performed with a sample-barcoded 5' primer and a J-beta primer mix. TCRdb passed the public sequencing reads through fastp at Q25 and MiXCR, retaining productive beta sequences. Each record represents a unique CDR3 protein, reported with the most common genes and DNA among its rows. Here the sample has 550,000 to 750,000 distinct CDR3 sequences; under 25% occur a single time. Clones ranked in the top ten supply roughly 3.7% of the sample. Sequencing was performed on blood. Source of these receptors: a man aged 65 to 79 in good health.

The CDR3 sequence: CSVEKRVSSYNEQFF. The CDR3 DNA reads TGCAGCGTTGAAAAGCGGGTGAGCTCCTACAATGAGCAGTTCTTC. The J gene is TRBJ2-1, the V gene TRBV29-1; tentatively, D is TRBD2 (6 bases). The germline V and J ends were trimmed by 2 bases and 0 bases, with 11 bases remaining between them. The CDR3 spans 15 residues. Germline V gene data show CDR1 as SQVTM and CDR2 as ANQGSEA.

This CDR3 reads CASSVKASGRLLQETQYF. The CDR3 region has the DNA TGTGCCAGCAGCGTAAAGGCTAGCGGGAGGCTCCTCCAGGAGACCCAGTACTTC. J is TRBJ2-5 and V is TRBV9, with 11 bases aligning to TRBD2. V gave up 1 base and J gave up 5 bases; unmatched junction bases: 13. The CDR3 sequence is 18 residues long. Germline CDR1 and CDR2: SGDLS and YYNGEE.

The rearrangement uses TRBV21-1 and TRBJ2-2; TRBD2, the table's D call, was not compared with the DNA. TRBV21-1 is designated a pseudogene. The CDR3 length is 16 residues. The CDR3 DNA reads TGTGCCAGCAGCAGAGGCCTAGCGATTGGGACCGGGGAGCTGTTTTTT. It codes for CASSRGLAIGTGELFF.

Only one count was recorded for this clonotype. V and J are TRBV28 and TRBJ2-2; the D gene is possibly TRBD1 (5 bases). From germline, CDR1 is MDHEN and CDR2 SYDVKM. Trimming took 2 bases from V and 4 from J, leaving 14 bases between them. CDR3 length: 16 amino acids. In nucleotides, the CDR3 is TGTGCCAGCAGTTTAGACAGTCTCCTCTCCACCGGGGAGCTGTTTTTT. Its translation: CASSLDSLLSTGELFF.

V usage is TRBV9 and J usage is TRBJ2-3, with 7 bases matching TRBD1. The CDR3 spans 16 residues. V lost 3 bases, J lost 3 bases, and 10 bases stayed unmatched. Germline loops: CDR1 SGDLS, CDR2 YYNGEE. CDR3 sequence reads: CASSASGQLMTDTQYF. The CDR3 DNA is TGTGCCAGCAGCGCCTCGGGACAGCTCATGACAGATACGCAGTATTTT. Full variable domain (rest looked up from reference TRBV9 and TRBJ2-3): DSGVTQTPKHLITATGQRVTLRCSPRSGDLSVYWYQQSLDQGLQFLIQYYNGEERAKGNILERFSAQQFPDLHSELNLSSLELGDSALYFCASSASGQLMTDTQYFGPGTRLTVL.

The sample holds many counts of this clonotype. This sequence joins TRBV7-9 and TRBJ1-3; D not certain. V lost 3 bases and J lost 0, with 6 bases in between. The CDR3 contains 14 residues. The V gene's germline CDR1 is SEHNR and CDR2 FQNEAQ (reference sequence). The CDR3 loop reads CASSLGSSGNTIYF. CDR3 in DNA: TGTGCCAGCAGCTTGGGCAGCTCTGGAAACACCATATATTTT.

This clonotype was recorded only once. This chain connects TRBV20-1 to TRBJ1-4; D is unclear. The V end was cut by 3 bases, the J end by 7 bases, with 12 bases between. The CDR3 spans 13 residues. Germline V gene sequence: CDR1 DFQATT, CDR2 SNEGSKA (reference sequence). CDR3 bases: TGCAGTGCTAGTGTCGGATCAGGTGAAAAACTGTTTTTT. This codes for CSASVGSGEKLFF.

V is TRBV12-3 or TRBV12-4 and J is TRBJ1-2; 9 bases match TRBD1. With 3 bases clipped from V and 8 bases from J, the junction kept 10 bases outside the gene matches. This CDR3 has 15 amino acids. The CDR3 reads CASSFGTGWGGGYTF. DNA of the CDR3: TGTGCCAGCAGTTTTGGGACAGGGTGGGGCGGCGGCTACACCTTC.

This clonotype was picked up a small number of times. The chain carries TRBV20-1 and TRBJ2-1; 9 bases fit TRBD1. J lost 0 bases, V lost 2 bases, and 11 bases had no gene match. From germline, CDR1 is DFQATT and CDR2 SNEGSKA (reference sequence). CDR3 size: 18 residues. The CDR3 sequence is CSARLQGAMADSYNEQFF. The CDR3, as DNA: TGCAGTGCTAGACTACAGGGGGCGATGGCGGACTCCTACAATGAGCAGTTCTTC.

This clonotype was found a few times. The genes are TRBV6-5 and TRBJ2-1; D is perhaps TRBD1 or TRBD2 (5 bases each). With the DNA end fitting TRBJ2-5 better, the J assignment may be wrong. The CDR3 consists of 12 residues. Germline CDR1 and CDR2: MNHEY and SVGAGI. The CDR3 here is CASSSGTITQYF. The DNA for the CDR3 is TGTGCCAGCAGCTCCGGGACCATCACCCAGTACTTC.

This clonotype has at least ten counts. V is TRBV2 and J is TRBJ2-3, with D uncertain. This CDR3 is 12 amino acids long. V lost 10 bases, J lost 6 bases, and 14 bases lay in between. Germline V gene data show CDR1 as SNHLY and CDR2 as FYNNEI. The CDR3 sequence: CATIAGEDTQYF. The CDR3 DNA sequence: TGTGCCACCATAGCTGGCGAGGATACGCAGTATTTT.

This clonotype was seen only once. V gene TRBV29-1 combines with J gene TRBJ2-1; the D gene could be TRBD1 or TRBD2 (5 bases each). The J call is doubtful: the DNA matches TRBJ2-7 better. The CDR3 extends over 15 amino acids. CDR1 is SQVTM and CDR2 is ANQGSEA in the germline V gene. Here the CDR3 DNA reads TGCAGCGCCTCCAGTGGGGACCTAATTGGGTACGAGCAGTACTTC. Translating it yields CSASSGDLIGYEQYF.

The chain uses TRBV20-1 and TRBJ1-1; 9 bases match TRBD1. V lost 5 bases, J lost 2 bases, and 6 bases stayed unmatched. Germline assignment: CDR1 DFQATT and CDR2 SNEGSKA (reference sequence). CDR3 size: 14 residues. The CDR3 loop is CSAVHRGRNTEAFF. In DNA, the CDR3 is TGCAGTGCTGTTCACAGGGGGCGAAACACTGAAGCTTTCTTT.

This clonotype has more than one count but fewer than ten. J is TRBJ1-5 and V is TRBV5-1; 8 bases line up with TRBD1. J was trimmed by 6 bases and V by 4 bases; bases with no gene match: 9. Per germline, CDR1 SGHRS and CDR2 YFSETQ. The CDR3 sequence is 15 residues long. Here the CDR3 DNA reads TGCGCCAGCAGCGTTACAGGGGGAGGTAGTCAGCCCCAGCATTTT. This gives the protein CASSVTGGGSQPQHF. Using reference TRBV5-1 and TRBJ1-5 for the parts outside the CDR3, the full variable domain is KAGVTQTPRYLIKTRGQQVTLSCSPISGHRSVSWYQQTPGQGLQFLFEYFSETQRNKGNFPGRFSGRQFSNSRSEMNVSTLELGDSALYLCASSVTGGGSQPQHFGDGTRLSIL.

As DNA, the CDR3 is TGTGCCAGCAGGTTGACCGGGACAGGGGGAACAGATACGCAGTATTTT. Residues: CASRLTGTGGTDTQYF. This sequence joins TRBV6-1 and TRBJ2-3; 11 bases match TRBD1. With 6 bases clipped from V and 3 bases from J, the junction kept 8 bases outside the gene matches. The CDR3 consists of 16 residues. The germline V gene has CDR1 MNHNS and CDR2 SASEGT.

The chain couples TRBV6-1 to TRBJ2-3; TRBD1 matches 7 bases. Trimming cost V 5 bases and J 2 bases; bases outside gene matches: 10. Germline V lookup: CDR1 MNHNS, CDR2 SASEGT. The CDR3 extends over 16 amino acids. The CDR3 region has the DNA TGTGCCAGCAGTACCCCGGGACAGAGATACACAGATACGCAGTATTTT. This translates into CASSTPGQRYTDTQYF.

This clonotype was seen a few times. The junction shows a germline mismatch at one end, possibly a read error. V gene TRBV7-7 combines with J gene TRBJ2-2; D not certain. This CDR3 is 17 amino acids long. Germline V gene data show CDR1 as SSHAT and CDR2 as FNYEAQ (reference sequence). The chain's CDR3 is CASSFSPGSYTGGELFF. CDR3 bases: TGTGCTAGCAGCTTTTCACCGGGCTCCTATACCGGCGGGGAGCTGTTTTTT.

This clonotype turned up a few times. The rearrangement joins TRBV6-2 or TRBV6-3 to TRBJ2-7, with 8 bases aligning to TRBD1. With V trimmed by 8 bases and J by 4 bases, 10 bases remained unmatched. Germline V gene sequence: CDR1 MNHEY, CDR2 SVGEGT. The CDR3 sequence is 14 residues long. The CDR3 DNA reads as TGTGCCAGCGCGACAGGGGCGTCACCATACGAGCAGTACTTC. Residues: CASATGASPYEQYF.

This clonotype was detected a few times. The J gene is TRBJ1-4, the V gene TRBV5-1; 7 bases are a match to TRBD1. The CDR3 is 17 amino acids. V was clipped by 7 bases and J by 0 bases; unmatched bases: 12. The germline V gene encodes CDR1 SGHRS and CDR2 YFSETQ. The CDR3, as DNA: TGCGCCAGCGCGAAGGGGGCAGGGGAAGCAACTAATGAAAAACTGTTTTTT. The encoded protein is CASAKGAGEATNEKLFF.

The sample holds many counts of this clonotype. This chain links TRBV21-1 with TRBJ2-3; TRBD2 is the table's D call and was not checked against the DNA. TRBV21-1 is annotated as a pseudogene. The CDR3 has 17 residues. CDR3 in amino acids: CASSKGPSGQKADTQYF. The CDR3 DNA reads as TGTGCCAGCAGCAAAGGTCCAAGCGGGCAAAAGGCAGATACGCAGTATTTT.

This clonotype has a handful of counts. The CDR3 spells CASSRLAGGRGTDTQYF. CDR3 DNA sequence: TGTGCCAGCAGCCGGCTAGCGGGAGGGCGTGGCACAGATACGCAGTATTTT. The chain carries TRBV27 and TRBJ2-3; 12 bases fit TRBD2. The CDR3 runs to 17 residues. The junction had 8 bases not matched to a gene; V was cut back by 6 bases and J by 1 base. Germline CDR1 reads MNHEY; CDR2 reads SMNVEV (reference sequence).

This clonotype was seen a few times. Just one base apart from a much larger clone, this may be a read error. The rearrangement uses TRBV28 and TRBJ2-5; maybe TRBD1 (6 bases). The better agreement between TRBJ2-1 and the DNA end casts doubt on the J call. Germline loops: CDR1 MDHEN, CDR2 SYDVKM. CDR3 length equals 16 residues. This CDR3 is CASGNPRGGRDNEQFF. The CDR3 DNA is TGTGCCAGCGGTAACCCCAGGGGCGGAAGGGACAATGAGCAGTTCTTC.

This clonotype was observed at least ten times. V and J are TRBV6-1 and TRBJ2-1, with D maybe TRBD2 (6 bases). CDR3 length: 14 residues. Trimming took 7 bases from V and 0 from J, leaving 10 bases between them. In germline, CDR1 is MNHNS, CDR2 SASEGT. CDR3 sequence reads: CASKIGSSYNEQFF. For the CDR3, the DNA is TGTGCCAGCAAGATCGGGAGCTCCTACAATGAGCAGTTCTTC.

V usage is TRBV6-1 and J usage is TRBJ2-1; a weak D match, TRBD2 (6 bases). The germline V gene encodes CDR1 MNHNS and CDR2 SASEGT. The V end was cut by 5 bases, the J end by 8 bases, with 13 bases between. The CDR3 is made up of 13 amino acids. CDR3 nucleotide sequence: TGTGCCAGCAGTACCCATCGGGAGCATGAGCAGTTCTTC. It specifies CASSTHREHEQFF.

This clonotype turned up a few times. Possible read error: a much larger clone is one base away. The chain uses TRBV6-1 and TRBJ2-2, with D perhaps TRBD1 (7 bases). The CDR3 is 14 residues long. Germline V gene data show CDR1 as MNHNS and CDR2 as SASEGT. This CDR3 is CASQDRKNTGGLFF. The CDR3 nucleotides are TGTGCCAGCCAGGACAGGAAGAACACCGGGGGGCTGTTTTTT.

This clonotype was seen a few times. This sequence joins TRBV6-5 and TRBJ2-7, with D tentatively TRBD2 (5 bases). CDR3 length: 16 residues. V was shortened by 0 bases and J by 2 bases, with 14 bases between the two germline ends. Germline-derived CDR1 and CDR2 are MNHEY and SVGAGI. This CDR3 reads CASSYSSDSPAYEQYF. The CDR3 coding sequence is TGTGCCAGCAGTTACTCTTCGGACTCGCCGGCCTACGAGCAGTACTTC.

V is TRBV21-1 and J is TRBJ1-5. TRBV21-1 is a recognized pseudogene. CDR3 length: 15 residues. Written as DNA, the CDR3 is TGTGCCAGCAGCAAAGAAGGGCAGGTTCTACCGCCCCAGCATTTT. It codes for CASSKEGQVLPPQHF.

This clonotype was recorded many times. J is TRBJ2-5 and V is TRBV4-1; D is unclear. The J call may be in error: the DNA end matches TRBJ2-1 better. In germline, CDR1 is MGHRA, CDR2 YSYEKL. The CDR3 consists of 13 residues. Here the CDR3 reads CASSQALGNEQFF. The CDR3 DNA is TGCGCCAGCAGCCAGGCCCTTGGAAATGAGCAGTTCTTC.

The chain is built from TRBV6-2 or TRBV6-3 and TRBJ2-7; D is possibly TRBD2 (5 bases). The CDR3 runs 16 residues. With 2 bases removed from V and 1 base from J, the gap between germline ends came to 15 bases. Germline CDR1 reads MNHEY; CDR2 reads SVGEGT. CDR3 region: CASSYKETRESYEQYF. The CDR3 nucleotides read TGTGCCAGCAGTTACAAAGAGACCCGGGAATCCTACGAGCAGTACTTC.